This T cell receptor beta chain stems from a study of T cells after yellow fever vaccination. This clonotype has just a few counts. TCRdb ran MiXCR on the 5' RACE reads and lists one entry per CDR3 protein. The table has under 300,000 distinct CDR3 sequences, approximately 6.8% seen once. Source: CD4+ T cells sorted from PBMCs, taken on the day of the yellow fever booster vaccination. This TCR was recovered from a man younger than 45 who received the YFV17D yellow fever vaccine.

The CDR3 coding sequence is TGTGCCAGCAGACCTTCCGGGGCGTTCACTGAAGCTTTCTTT. Amino acid sequence: CASRPSGAFTEAFF. This chain uses TRBV27 with TRBJ1-1; perhaps TRBD1 as D (5 bases). V dropped 6 bases and J dropped 4 bases, with 15 bases sitting between them. The CDR3 extends over 14 amino acids. The V gene's germline CDR1 is MNHEY and CDR2 SMNVEV (reference sequence).